This T cell receptor beta chain originates from a study of T cell changes during pregnancy in multiple sclerosis. Trimming took off 3 bases at V and 6 bases at J, with 12 bases between the two ends. CDR1 MRHNA and CDR2 SNTAGT come from the germline V gene. The CDR3 runs 14 residues. The protocol was immunoSEQ multiplex PCR, while the TCRdb copy is restricted to in-frame clones and leaves out a portion. The repertoire holds some 30,000 clones, with 80% to 90% as singletons. The V and J genes are TRBV6-4 and TRBJ2-1; D may be TRBD2 (6 bases). This TCR was recovered from a female donor with multiple sclerosis, enrolled in a pregnancy study. The sample was CD8+ T cells from peripheral blood mononuclear cells, taken before pregnancy. The CDR3 DNA is TGTGCCAGCAGTGATGGGTCGGAGGGCAATGAGCAGTTCTTC. Residues: CASSDGSEGNEQFF.